Included here is one T cell receptor (beta chain) sequence, with context. The source of the sample is a study of CD8 T cells in Susac syndrome. Susac syndrome patients met recently defined diagnostic criteria for definite or probable disease. Trimming cost V 0 bases and J 2 bases, with 15 bases left between them. This CDR3 contains 17 residues. RNA totalling roughly 0.45 to 1 ug underwent reverse transcription with random hexamers. TCRdb reprocessed the immunoSEQ multiplex PCR reads with MiXCR, giving one entry per CDR3 protein. The data show some 99,000 distinct CDR3 sequences, 85% to 95% seen once. The genes are TRBV23-1 and TRBJ2-3; D is possibly TRBD1 (6 bases). TRBV23-1 is reported as an ORF; its role is uncertain. The sample comprised CD4+ T cells from PBMCs. This TCR was recovered from a human donor with Susac syndrome. CDR3 DNA sequence: TGCGCCAGCAGTCAATCGGGGATCCAGGGGAACACAGATACGCAGTATTTT. Residues: CASSQSGIQGNTDTQYF.